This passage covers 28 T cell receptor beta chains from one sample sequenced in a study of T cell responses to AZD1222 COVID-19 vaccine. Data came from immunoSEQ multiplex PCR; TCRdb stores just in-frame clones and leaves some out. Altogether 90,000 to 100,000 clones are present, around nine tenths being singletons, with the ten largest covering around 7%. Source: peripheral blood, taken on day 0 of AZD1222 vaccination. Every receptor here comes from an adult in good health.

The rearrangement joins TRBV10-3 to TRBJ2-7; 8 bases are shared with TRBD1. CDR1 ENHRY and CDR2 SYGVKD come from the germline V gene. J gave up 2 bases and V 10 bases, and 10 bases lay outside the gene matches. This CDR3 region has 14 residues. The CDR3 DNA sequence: TGTGCCACCACGGACAGGGATCGAGCCTACGAGCAGTACTTC. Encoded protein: CATTDRDRAYEQYF.

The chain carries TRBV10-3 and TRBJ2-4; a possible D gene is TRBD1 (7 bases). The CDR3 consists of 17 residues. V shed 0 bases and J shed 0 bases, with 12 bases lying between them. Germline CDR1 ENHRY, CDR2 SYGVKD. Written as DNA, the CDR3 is TGTGCCATCAGTGAGTCCGGGCAGGGGGGAGCCAAAAACATTCAGTACTTC. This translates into CAISESGQGGAKNIQYF.

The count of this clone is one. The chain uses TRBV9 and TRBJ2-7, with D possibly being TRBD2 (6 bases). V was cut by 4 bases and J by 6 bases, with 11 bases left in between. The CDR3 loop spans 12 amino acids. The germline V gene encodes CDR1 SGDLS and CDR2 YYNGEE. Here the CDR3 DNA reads TGTGCCAGCAGCTTCTCCGGGGGCGAGCAGTACTTC. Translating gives CASSFSGGEQYF.

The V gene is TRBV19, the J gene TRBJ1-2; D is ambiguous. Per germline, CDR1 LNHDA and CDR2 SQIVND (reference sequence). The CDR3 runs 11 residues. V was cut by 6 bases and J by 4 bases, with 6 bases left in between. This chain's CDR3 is CASRSFYGYTF. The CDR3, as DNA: TGTGCCAGTAGGTCCTTCTATGGCTACACCTTC.

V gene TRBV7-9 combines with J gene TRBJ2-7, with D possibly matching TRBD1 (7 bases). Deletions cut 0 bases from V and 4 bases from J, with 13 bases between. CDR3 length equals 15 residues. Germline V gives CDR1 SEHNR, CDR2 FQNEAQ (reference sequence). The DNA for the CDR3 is TGTGCCAGCAGCTTAGCAGCAGGGGGGTGGTACGAGCAGTACTTC. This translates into CASSLAAGGWYEQYF.

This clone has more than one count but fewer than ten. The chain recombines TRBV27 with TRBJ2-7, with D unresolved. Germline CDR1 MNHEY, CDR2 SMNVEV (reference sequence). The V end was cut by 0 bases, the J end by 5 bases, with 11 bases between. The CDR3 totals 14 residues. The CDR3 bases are TGTGCCAGCAGTTTATCGCCACCAGGCCACGAGCAGTACTTC. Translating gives CASSLSPPGHEQYF.

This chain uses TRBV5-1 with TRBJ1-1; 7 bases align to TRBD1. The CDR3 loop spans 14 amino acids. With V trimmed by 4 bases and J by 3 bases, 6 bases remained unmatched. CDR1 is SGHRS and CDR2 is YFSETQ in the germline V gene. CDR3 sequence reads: CASSGDSSYTEAFF. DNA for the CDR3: TGCGCCAGCAGCGGGGACAGCTCTTACACTGAAGCTTTCTTT.

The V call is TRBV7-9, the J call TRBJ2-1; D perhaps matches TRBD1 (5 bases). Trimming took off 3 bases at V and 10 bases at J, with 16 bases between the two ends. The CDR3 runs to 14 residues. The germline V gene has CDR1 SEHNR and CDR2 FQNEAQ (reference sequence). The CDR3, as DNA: TGTGCCAGCAGCTTTGGGGCAGGGTTGGAAGAGCAGTTCTTC. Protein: CASSFGAGLEEQFF.

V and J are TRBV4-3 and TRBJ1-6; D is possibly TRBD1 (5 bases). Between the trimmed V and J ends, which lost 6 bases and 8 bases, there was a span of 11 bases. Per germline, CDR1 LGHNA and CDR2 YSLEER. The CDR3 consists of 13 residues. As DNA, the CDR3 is TGCGCCAGCAGTGGGGACGGGGATTCACCCCTCCACTTT. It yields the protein CASSGDGDSPLHF.

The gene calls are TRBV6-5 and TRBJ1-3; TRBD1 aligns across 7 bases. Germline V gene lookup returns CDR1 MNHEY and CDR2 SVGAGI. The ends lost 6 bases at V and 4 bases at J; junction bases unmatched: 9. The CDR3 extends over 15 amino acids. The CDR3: CASRDHRGVGNTIYF. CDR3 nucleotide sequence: TGTGCCAGCAGGGACCACAGGGGAGTCGGAAACACCATATATTTT.

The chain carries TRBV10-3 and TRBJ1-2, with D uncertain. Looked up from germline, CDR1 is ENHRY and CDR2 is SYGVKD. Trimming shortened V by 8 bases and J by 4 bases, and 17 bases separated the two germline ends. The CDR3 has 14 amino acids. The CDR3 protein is CAIGSAPKSYGYTF. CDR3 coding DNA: TGTGCCATCGGGTCGGCCCCTAAATCCTATGGCTACACCTTC.

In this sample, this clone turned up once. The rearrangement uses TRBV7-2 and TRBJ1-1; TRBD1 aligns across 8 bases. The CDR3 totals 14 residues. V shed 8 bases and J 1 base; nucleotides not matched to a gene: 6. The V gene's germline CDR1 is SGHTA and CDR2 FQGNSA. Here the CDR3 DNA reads TGTGCCAGCGTGACAGGGGTCAGGAACACTGAAGCTTTCTTT. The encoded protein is CASVTGVRNTEAFF.

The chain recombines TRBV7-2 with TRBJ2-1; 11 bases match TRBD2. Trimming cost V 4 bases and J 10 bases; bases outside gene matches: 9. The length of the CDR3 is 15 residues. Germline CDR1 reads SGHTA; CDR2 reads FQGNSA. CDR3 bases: TGTGCCAGCAGCTCGGGACTAGCGGCCAGGGGGGAGCAGTTCTTC. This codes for CASSSGLAARGEQFF.

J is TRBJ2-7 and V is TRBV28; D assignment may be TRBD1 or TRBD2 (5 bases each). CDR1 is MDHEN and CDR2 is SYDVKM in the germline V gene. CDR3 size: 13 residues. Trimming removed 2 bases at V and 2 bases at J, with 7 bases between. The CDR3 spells CASSLQGPYEQYF. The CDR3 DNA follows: TGTGCCAGCAGTTTACAGGGACCCTACGAGCAGTACTTC.

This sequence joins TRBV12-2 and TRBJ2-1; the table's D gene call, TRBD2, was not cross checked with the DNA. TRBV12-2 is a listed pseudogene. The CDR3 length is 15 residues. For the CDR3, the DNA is TGTGCAAGTCACCAGTCGGTAGCGTGGAGCGATGAGCAGTTCTTC. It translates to CASHQSVAWSDEQFF.

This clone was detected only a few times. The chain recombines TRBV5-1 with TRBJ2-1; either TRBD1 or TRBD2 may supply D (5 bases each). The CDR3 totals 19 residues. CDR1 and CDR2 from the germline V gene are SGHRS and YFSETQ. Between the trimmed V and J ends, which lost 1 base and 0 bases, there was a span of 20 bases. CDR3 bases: TGCGCCAGCAGCTTGCGATATATTATTGGGGGTGACTCCTACAATGAGCAGTTCTTC. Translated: CASSLRYIIGGDSYNEQFF.

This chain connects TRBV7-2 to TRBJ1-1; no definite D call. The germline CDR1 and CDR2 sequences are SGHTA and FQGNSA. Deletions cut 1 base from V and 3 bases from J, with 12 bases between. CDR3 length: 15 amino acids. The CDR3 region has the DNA TGTGCCAGCAGCTTAGACTCTGGAGGTTACACTGAAGCTTTCTTT. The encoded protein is CASSLDSGGYTEAFF.

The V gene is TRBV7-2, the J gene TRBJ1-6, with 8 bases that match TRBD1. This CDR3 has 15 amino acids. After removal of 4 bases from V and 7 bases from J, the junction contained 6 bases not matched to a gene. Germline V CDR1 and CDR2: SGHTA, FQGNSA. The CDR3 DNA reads TGTGCCAGCAGCTCAGGGACAGGCGACAATTCACCCCTCCACTTT. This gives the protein CASSSGTGDNSPLHF. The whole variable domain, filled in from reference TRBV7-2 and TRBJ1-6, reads GAGVSQSPSNKVTEKGKDVELRCDPISGHTALYWYRQSLGQGLEFLIYFQGNSAPDKSGLPSDRFSAERTGGSVSTLTIQRTQQEDSAVYLCASSSGTGDNSPLHFGNGTRLTVT.

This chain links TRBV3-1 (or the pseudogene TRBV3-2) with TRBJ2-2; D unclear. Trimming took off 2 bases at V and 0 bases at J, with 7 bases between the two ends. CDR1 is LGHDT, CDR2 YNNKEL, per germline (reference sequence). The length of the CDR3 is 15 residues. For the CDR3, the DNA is TGTGCCAGCAGCCAAAAACTACCGAACACCGGGGAGCTGTTTTTT. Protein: CASSQKLPNTGELFF.

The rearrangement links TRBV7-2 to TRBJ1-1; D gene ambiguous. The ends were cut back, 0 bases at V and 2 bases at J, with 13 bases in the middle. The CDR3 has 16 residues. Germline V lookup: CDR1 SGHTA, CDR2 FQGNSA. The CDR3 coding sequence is TGTGCCAGCAGCTTAGCGAGGGAGCTATTCAACACTGAAGCTTTCTTT. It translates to CASSLARELFNTEAFF.

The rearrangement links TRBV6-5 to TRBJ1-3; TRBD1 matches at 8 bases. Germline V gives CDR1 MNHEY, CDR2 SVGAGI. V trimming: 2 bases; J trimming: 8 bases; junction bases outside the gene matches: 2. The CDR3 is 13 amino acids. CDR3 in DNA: TGTGCCAGCAGTTACGGACAGGGTGACACCATATATTTT. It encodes CASSYGQGDTIYF.

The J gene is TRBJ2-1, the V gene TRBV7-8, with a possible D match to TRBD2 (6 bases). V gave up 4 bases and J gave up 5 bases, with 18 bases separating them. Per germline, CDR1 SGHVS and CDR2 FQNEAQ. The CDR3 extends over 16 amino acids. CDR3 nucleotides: TGTGCCAGCAGCTCCCCCATCGCTAGCGTAAACAATGAGCAGTTCTTC. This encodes CASSSPIASVNNEQFF.

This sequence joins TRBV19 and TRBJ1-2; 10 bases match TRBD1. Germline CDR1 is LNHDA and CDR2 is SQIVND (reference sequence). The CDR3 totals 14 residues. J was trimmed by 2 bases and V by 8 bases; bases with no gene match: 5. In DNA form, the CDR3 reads TGTGCCAGTTCCCCGGGACAGGGGAACTATGGCTACACCTTC. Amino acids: CASSPGQGNYGYTF. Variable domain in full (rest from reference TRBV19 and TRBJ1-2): DGGITQSPKYLFRKEGQNVTLSCEQNLNHDAMYWYRQDPGQGLRLIYYSQIVNDFQKGDIAEGYSVSREKKESFPLTVTSAQKNPTAFYLCASSPGQGNYGYTFGSGTRLTVV.

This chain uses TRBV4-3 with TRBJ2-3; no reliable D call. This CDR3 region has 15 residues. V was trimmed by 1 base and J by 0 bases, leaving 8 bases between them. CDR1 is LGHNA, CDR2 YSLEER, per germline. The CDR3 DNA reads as TGCGCCAGCAGCCAAGCACCATTTAGCACAGATACGCAGTATTTT. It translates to CASSQAPFSTDTQYF.

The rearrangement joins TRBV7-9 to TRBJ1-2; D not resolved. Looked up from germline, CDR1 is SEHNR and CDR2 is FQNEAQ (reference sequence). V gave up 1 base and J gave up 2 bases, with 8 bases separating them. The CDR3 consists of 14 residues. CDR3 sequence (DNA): TGTGCCAGCAGCTTAGATCTCTTAAACTATGGCTACACCTTC. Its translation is CASSLDLLNYGYTF.

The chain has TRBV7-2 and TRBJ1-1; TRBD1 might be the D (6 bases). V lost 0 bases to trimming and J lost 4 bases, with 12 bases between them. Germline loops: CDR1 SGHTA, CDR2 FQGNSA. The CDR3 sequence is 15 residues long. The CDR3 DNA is TGTGCCAGCAGCTTAGCTGTTGTACAGGGCACTGAAGCTTTCTTT. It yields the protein CASSLAVVQGTEAFF.

The CDR3 here is CASNPTSGRAVETQYF. The CDR3, as DNA: TGTGCCAGTAACCCTACTAGCGGGAGGGCCGTGGAGACCCAGTACTTC. The chain couples TRBV19 to TRBJ2-5, with 13 bases that match TRBD2. This CDR3 has 16 residues. The V and J ends lost 7 bases and 5 bases, in that order; junction bases with no gene match: 10. Germline V gene data show CDR1 as LNHDA and CDR2 as SQIVND (reference sequence).

The CDR3 DNA follows: TGTGCCATCAGGGGCGTAGACAATGAGCAGTTCTTC. As protein: CAIRGVDNEQFF. J is TRBJ2-1 and V is TRBV10-3; D is unresolved. The CDR3 consists of 12 residues. Germline-derived CDR1 and CDR2 are ENHRY and SYGVKD. V lost 6 bases to trimming and J lost 5 bases, with 8 bases between them.